The clone carrying this T cell receptor (beta chain) has more than one count but fewer than ten. Its matching antigen is unknown. The CDR3 extends over 16 amino acids. Germline-derived CDR1 and CDR2 are KGHSH and LQKENI. Trimming cost V 3 bases and J 0 bases, with 13 bases left between them. These data are taken from a study of blood T cells in healthy people across ages. Study results and limitations: Long-lived donors exceeded aged donors in naive CD4+ cells and diversity. Per million T cells, TCR beta diversity dropped about linearly as age rose.

The study isolated at least 6.5 million PBMCs from each sample. A sample-barcoded 5' primer and a J-beta primer mix were used in a second PCR of roughly 7 to 11 cycles. TCRdb re-derived calls from the 5' RACE reads in MiXCR, one entry per CDR3 protein. Of more than 1,400,000 distinct CDR3 sequences listed, roughly 40% are singletons. The TCR sequence derives from a woman between 18 and 30 years old in good health. What was sequenced was blood. The rearrangement uses TRBV18 and TRBJ2-3; D uncertain. The CDR3 is CASSPNLQPSTDTQYF. In nucleotides, the CDR3 is TGTGCCAGCTCACCGAATCTACAGCCTAGCACAGATACGCAGTATTTT.